The 32 T cell receptor beta chains given below trace back to one sample, sequenced in a study of CD8 T cells in Susac syndrome (dated by TCRdb to about 2019). Libraries were built with the immunoSEQ multiplex PCR assay. RNA was extracted using the RNeasy kit, and 0.5 to 1 microgram was reverse transcribed with random hexamers. TCRdb reanalyzed the raw reads on its own, using fastp at Q25 for trimming and MiXCR for clone calling, and kept in-frame beta chains. Rows with a matching CDR3 protein are joined into one entry that keeps the most common DNA and genes. This sample comprises about 300,000 distinct CDR3 sequences, over 75% of them detected only once. Jointly, the top ten make up approximately 0.2% of the sample. The sample taken for sequencing was CD8+ T cells from PBMCs. These receptors all come from a human donor with multiple sclerosis.

The V gene is TRBV20-1, the J gene TRBJ1-1; no definite D call. Germline V gives CDR1 DFQATT, CDR2 SNEGSKA (reference sequence). The CDR3 runs 12 residues. V was pared by 7 bases and J by 2 bases, with 11 bases between. The CDR3 is CSGPGLNTEAFF. CDR3 nucleotide sequence: TGCAGTGGACCCGGGTTAAACACTGAAGCTTTCTTT.

V gene TRBV5-6 combines with J gene TRBJ2-1, with D perhaps matching TRBD2 (6 bases). The CDR3 runs to 12 residues. V was cut by 0 bases and J by 12 bases, with 10 bases left in between. In germline, CDR1 is SGHDT, CDR2 YYEEEE. The CDR3 DNA reads as TGTGCCAGCAGCTTGGGTGGAGGGGCGCAGTTCTTC. Translated: CASSLGGGAQFF.

The rearrangement links TRBV24-1 to TRBJ2-3, with D perhaps matching TRBD1 (6 bases). Germline V gene lookup returns CDR1 KGHDR and CDR2 SFDVKD. Trimming pared 7 bases from V and 2 bases from J, leaving 15 bases between. The CDR3 is 15 residues long. CDR3 DNA: TGTGCCACCAGGAGCCGGGACACACTCACAGATACGCAGTATTTT. Residues: CATRSRDTLTDTQYF.

The rearrangement links TRBV7-8 to TRBJ2-2, with D perhaps TRBD2 (5 bases). V lost 5 bases to trimming and J lost 4 bases, with 11 bases between them. This CDR3 contains 14 residues. CDR1 is SGHVS and CDR2 is FQNEAQ in the germline V gene. CDR3 protein: CASSRPEGTGELFF. The CDR3 nucleotides are TGTGCCAGCAGCCGGCCAGAGGGCACCGGGGAGCTGTTTTTT.

The CDR3 coding sequence is TGTGCCAGCAGCTTAGTAGAGGAAGATACGCAGTATTTT. It yields the protein CASSLVEEDTQYF. The gene calls are TRBV7-2 and TRBJ2-3; D call uncertain. Germline V gives CDR1 SGHTA, CDR2 FQGNSA. The V end was cut by 1 base, the J end by 5 bases, with 7 bases between. The CDR3 has 13 residues.

The chain carries TRBV15 and TRBJ2-1; TRBD1 aligns across 8 bases. The V gene end was trimmed by 0 bases and the J gene end by 7 bases; junction bases not matched to a gene: 5. This CDR3 contains 15 residues. Germline V gene sequence: CDR1 LNHNV, CDR2 YYDKDF (reference sequence). The CDR3 loop reads CATSRDRGLGNEQFF. The CDR3 nucleotides read TGTGCCACCAGCAGAGACAGGGGGCTGGGGAATGAGCAGTTCTTC.

The V call is TRBV19, the J call TRBJ2-7; D is undetermined. V lost 2 bases and J lost 0, with 14 bases in between. This CDR3 has 16 amino acids. Germline assignment: CDR1 LNHDA and CDR2 SQIVND (reference sequence). CDR3 in DNA: TGTGCCAGTAGTATAAAGGGCCCCATTGACTCCTACGAGCAGTACTTC. Translating it yields CASSIKGPIDSYEQYF.

The chain recombines TRBV2 with TRBJ2-1, with a tentative D call TRBD2 (5 bases). Trimming left V 3 bases short and J 0 bases short, with 9 bases between. Germline CDR1 SNHLY, CDR2 FYNNEI. The CDR3 totals 15 residues. As DNA, the CDR3 is TGTGCCAGCAGTGAGGGAGCCCCCTCCTACAATGAGCAGTTCTTC. Residues: CASSEGAPSYNEQFF. Together with reference TRBV2 and TRBJ2-1, the CDR3 gives the full variable domain: EPEVTQTPSHQVTQMGQEVILRCVPISNHLYFYWYRQILGQKVEFLVSFYNNEISEKSEIFDDQFSVERPDGSNFTLKIRSTKLEDSAMYFCASSEGAPSYNEQFFGPGTRLTVL.

This clonotype was seen more than once but under ten times. The chain uses TRBV9 and TRBJ2-7; D gene uncertain. Germline loops: CDR1 SGDLS, CDR2 YYNGEE. The CDR3 has 13 amino acids. Between the trimmed V and J ends, which lost 3 bases and 1 base, there was a span of 8 bases. The CDR3: CASSAYGSYEQYF. For the CDR3, the DNA is TGTGCCAGCAGCGCATACGGTTCCTACGAGCAGTACTTC.

The chain combines TRBV20-1 with TRBJ1-5; the match to TRBD1 covers 8 bases. The CDR3 covers 16 residues. The trim removed 3 bases at V and 2 bases at J, leaving 9 bases unmatched. Germline-derived CDR1 and CDR2 are DFQATT and SNEGSKA (reference sequence). CDR3 DNA sequence: TGCAGTGCTAGGGGTCAGGGGGCGCGAGGCAATCAGCCCCAGCATTTT. Translation: CSARGQGARGNQPQHF.

The V and J genes are TRBV20-1 and TRBJ2-1, with 11 bases identical to TRBD2. Unmatched junction bases numbered 7, after V lost 5 bases and J lost 7 bases. CDR3 length: 14 residues. In germline, CDR1 is DFQATT, CDR2 SNEGSKA (reference sequence). Here the CDR3 DNA reads TGCAGTGCTTATAGCGGGGGGGCCGAGAATGAGCAGTTCTTC. This translates into CSAYSGGAENEQFF.

This sequence joins TRBV20-1 and TRBJ2-7; unclear D gene. Per germline, CDR1 DFQATT and CDR2 SNEGSKA (reference sequence). The V gene lost 3 bases and the J gene lost 1 base, with 10 bases spanning the gap. This CDR3 is 13 amino acids long. The CDR3, as DNA: TGCAGTGCTAGGCCCCCTAATTCCTACGAGCAGTACTTC. Encoded protein: CSARPPNSYEQYF.

This chain uses TRBV20-1 with TRBJ2-1, with 10 bases lining up with TRBD2. The ends lost 1 base at V and 10 bases at J; junction bases unmatched: 13. The germline V gene encodes CDR1 DFQATT and CDR2 SNEGSKA (reference sequence). The CDR3 has 16 residues. Here the CDR3 DNA reads TGCAGTGCTAGAGGTGTGACTAGCGGGTCGCGCGGGGAGCAGTTCTTC. Protein product: CSARGVTSGSRGEQFF.

The J gene is TRBJ2-1, the V gene TRBV29-1; D possibly matches TRBD1 or TRBD2 (7 bases each). CDR1 SQVTM and CDR2 ANQGSEA come from the germline V gene. The CDR3 consists of 14 residues. The V gene lost 7 bases and the J gene lost 7 bases, with 20 bases spanning the gap. The CDR3 here is CSARGEVTGNEQFF. In nucleotides, the CDR3 is TGCAGCGCCCGGGGGGAAGTGACAGGGAATGAGCAGTTCTTC.

This clonotype occurred once. J is TRBJ1-5 and V is TRBV7-8; D ambiguous. The CDR3 sequence is 18 residues long. Trimming took off 1 base at V and 0 bases at J, with 16 bases between the two ends. Germline V gene sequence: CDR1 SGHVS, CDR2 FQNEAQ. CDR3 in amino acids: CASSLVRQTGISNQPQHF. The CDR3 coding sequence is TGTGCCAGCAGCTTAGTTCGTCAGACCGGGATTAGCAATCAGCCCCAGCATTTT.

The rearrangement links TRBV20-1 to TRBJ2-3, with D tentatively TRBD1 or TRBD2 (5 bases each). The CDR3 extends over 10 amino acids. Germline CDR1 and CDR2: DFQATT and SNEGSKA (reference sequence). Trimming left V 6 bases short and J 6 bases short, with 7 bases between. The CDR3: CSAGVDTQYF. CDR3 nucleotides: TGCAGTGCGGGGGTGGATACGCAGTATTTT.

The CDR3 DNA sequence: TGTGCCAGCAGTAGAACGGGACAGGGCACAGATACGCAGTATTTT. It specifies CASSRTGQGTDTQYF. This chain joins TRBV6-4 and TRBJ2-3; TRBD1 agrees at 8 bases. This CDR3 has 15 residues. The germline CDR1 and CDR2 sequences are MRHNA and SNTAGT. After removal of 5 bases from V and 1 base from J, the junction contained 5 bases not matched to a gene.

CDR3 coding DNA: TGTGCCAGAAGGACTAGCTCAGACCAAGATACGCAGTATTTT. It codes for CARRTSSDQDTQYF. The chain is built from TRBV2 and TRBJ2-3; 8 bases line up with TRBD2. The length of the CDR3 is 14 residues. The J segment lost 5 bases and the V segment lost 9 bases, leaving 10 bases of the junction unmatched. CDR1 is SNHLY, CDR2 FYNNEI, per germline.

The chain recombines TRBV3-1 with TRBJ2-5; the D gene is possibly TRBD2 (6 bases). Germline CDR1 reads LGHDT; CDR2 reads YNNKEL (reference sequence). This CDR3 contains 16 residues. Trimming removed 1 base from V and 4 bases from J, with 16 bases in between. This CDR3 is CASSQVFSGRGETQYF. In DNA, the CDR3 is TGTGCCAGCAGCCAAGTATTCTCCGGGAGAGGAGAGACCCAGTACTTC.

The V gene is TRBV19, the J gene TRBJ2-6; D perhaps matches TRBD2 (5 bases). The V end lost 5 bases, the J end lost 0 bases, and 11 bases lay between the germline ends. Germline values: CDR1 LNHDA, CDR2 SQIVND (reference sequence). The CDR3 is 16 residues long. In nucleotides, the CDR3 is TGTGCCAGTAGTGTCGGGGTCGACTCTGGGGCCAACGTCCTGACTTTC. This encodes CASSVGVDSGANVLTF.

The chain joins TRBV27 to TRBJ2-5, with 13 bases lining up with TRBD2. Losses at the gene ends were 5 bases for V and 0 bases for J; bases not matched to a gene: 12. There are 19 residues in the CDR3. Germline assignment: CDR1 MNHEY and CDR2 SMNVEV (reference sequence). This CDR3 reads CASSQLIPGLAGNQETQYF. The CDR3 nucleotides are TGTGCCAGCAGTCAGCTGATACCGGGACTAGCGGGAAACCAAGAGACCCAGTACTTC.

V and J are TRBV28 and TRBJ2-7, with 7 bases that match TRBD1. From germline, CDR1 is MDHEN and CDR2 SYDVKM. The J segment lost 0 bases and the V segment lost 5 bases, leaving 7 bases of the junction unmatched. The CDR3 loop spans 15 amino acids. DNA for the CDR3: TGTGCCAGCAGTACGCAGGGACAGACCTCCTACGAGCAGTACTTC. It yields the protein CASSTQGQTSYEQYF. The full variable domain, in which reference TRBV28 and TRBJ2-7 provide the parts outside the CDR3, is DVKVTQSSRYLVKRTGEKVFLECVQDMDHENMFWYRQDPGLGLRLIYFSYDVKMKEKGDIPEGYSVSREKKERFSLILESASTNQTSMYLCASSTQGQTSYEQYFGPGTRLTVT.

The chain has TRBV7-9 and TRBJ2-3; the D gene could be TRBD1 or TRBD2 (5 bases each). CDR1 is SEHNR and CDR2 is FQNEAQ in the germline V gene (reference sequence). V gave up 6 bases and J gave up 5 bases, with 9 bases separating them. The CDR3 is 12 amino acids. The CDR3 coding sequence is TGTGCCAGCAGTTTGGGGGAAGATACGCAGTATTTT. Encoded protein: CASSLGEDTQYF. Combining the CDR3 with reference TRBV7-9 and TRBJ2-3 gives the whole variable domain DTGVSQNPRHKITKRGQNVTFRCDPISEHNRLYWYRQTLGQGPEFLTYFQNEAQLEKSRLLSDRFSAERPKGSFSTLEIQRTEQGDSAMYLCASSLGEDTQYFGPGTRLTVL.

This chain joins TRBV4-3 and TRBJ1-1; D call uncertain. The CDR3 covers 14 residues. Germline V CDR1 and CDR2: LGHNA, YSLEER. Trimming removed 0 bases at V and 1 base at J, with 6 bases between. CDR3 bases: TGCGCCAGCAGCCAAGATGGCACGAACACTGAAGCTTTCTTT. Translating it yields CASSQDGTNTEAFF.

The rearrangement uses TRBV5-6 and TRBJ1-1; D gene uncertain. The CDR3 spans 12 residues. V was clipped by 4 bases and J by 2 bases, with 6 bases between them. Germline V gives CDR1 SGHDT, CDR2 YYEEEE. The chain's CDR3 is CASSKGNTEAFF. CDR3 DNA sequence: TGTGCCAGCAGCAAGGGCAACACTGAAGCTTTCTTT.

The CDR3 loop reads CASSLGQGEFYEQYF. CDR3 bases: TGTGCCAGTAGCCTGGGGCAGGGGGAGTTCTACGAGCAGTACTTC. This sequence joins TRBV19 and TRBJ2-7; 7 bases match TRBD1. This CDR3 comprises 15 residues. Germline V gene data show CDR1 as LNHDA and CDR2 as SQIVND (reference sequence). With V trimmed by 6 bases and J by 3 bases, 11 bases remained unmatched. Supplemented by reference TRBV19 and TRBJ2-7, the full variable domain reads DGGITQSPKYLFRKEGQNVTLSCEQNLNHDAMYWYRQDPGQGLRLIYYSQIVNDFQKGDIAEGYSVSREKKESFPLTVTSAQKNPTAFYLCASSLGQGEFYEQYFGPGTRLTVT.

The chain is built from TRBV19 and TRBJ2-5, with 7 bases fitting TRBD1. Germline V CDR1 and CDR2: LNHDA, SQIVND (reference sequence). V trimming: 8 bases; J trimming: 2 bases; junction bases outside the gene matches: 23. The CDR3 consists of 19 residues. The CDR3 nucleotides read TGTGCCAGTTCCAAGTCAGTAACAGGGGTTGGGGATCAACAAGAGACCCAGTACTTC. The encoded protein is CASSKSVTGVGDQQETQYF.

The chain links TRBV4-3 to TRBJ2-1; 9 nucleotides line up with TRBD1. The trim removed 5 bases at V and 3 bases at J, leaving 5 bases unmatched. This CDR3 has 15 amino acids. The germline gives CDR1 LGHNA, CDR2 YSLEER. CDR3 nucleotides: TGCGCCAGCAGCGAAAGGACAGGGGACTACAATGAGCAGTTCTTC. Translated, it gives CASSERTGDYNEQFF.

The V gene is TRBV27, the J gene TRBJ1-4; D may be TRBD1 (5 bases). From germline, CDR1 is MNHEY and CDR2 SMNVEV (reference sequence). The CDR3 spans 14 residues. V was clipped by 3 bases and J by 8 bases, with 13 bases between them. The CDR3 here is CASSFLGANEKLFF. As DNA, the CDR3 is TGTGCCAGCAGTTTTCTTGGGGCGAACGAAAAACTGTTTTTT.

The J gene is TRBJ2-3, the V gene TRBV3-1; D remains unclear. Germline loops: CDR1 LGHDT, CDR2 YNNKEL (reference sequence). V lost 0 bases and J lost 0, with 4 bases in between. This CDR3 comprises 14 residues. The CDR3 DNA reads TGTGCCAGCAGCCAAGATACTAGCACAGATACGCAGTATTTT. It encodes CASSQDTSTDTQYF.

This sequence joins TRBV5-1 and TRBJ1-1; D is perhaps TRBD1 (6 bases). CDR1 SGHRS and CDR2 YFSETQ come from the germline V gene. The V end was cut by 2 bases, the J end by 6 bases, with 11 bases between. There are 13 residues in the CDR3. For the CDR3, the DNA is TGCGCCAGCAGCTTCACAGGGCCCTCTGAAGCTTTCTTT. This codes for CASSFTGPSEAFF. Filled out from reference TRBV5-1 and TRBJ1-1, the complete variable domain reads KAGVTQTPRYLIKTRGQQVTLSCSPISGHRSVSWYQQTPGQGLQFLFEYFSETQRNKGNFPGRFSGRQFSNSRSEMNVSTLELGDSALYLCASSFTGPSEAFFGQGTRLTVV.

The chain couples TRBV5-1 to TRBJ2-1; 8 bases agree with TRBD2. This CDR3 has 15 residues. With 3 bases clipped from V and 9 bases from J, the junction kept 11 bases outside the gene matches. CDR1 and CDR2 from the germline V gene are SGHRS and YFSETQ. The CDR3 region is CASSSSGGLGGEQFF. The CDR3 DNA reads TGCGCCAGCAGCTCAAGCGGGGGCCTAGGAGGTGAGCAGTTCTTC.